The 30 T cell receptor beta chains reported below all come from one sample, sequenced in a study of blood T cells in healthy people across ages. The use of a sample-barcoded 5' primer and a J-beta primer mix characterized a second PCR of roughly 6 to 12 cycles. TCRdb re-derived calls from the 5' RACE reads in MiXCR, one entry per CDR3 protein. This repertoire shows about 2 million distinct CDR3 sequences, around half found once; its top ten account for about 2.1%. Material: blood. These receptor sequences come from a woman in her thirties or forties in good health.

This clonotype was found many times. The V gene is TRBV7-2, the J gene TRBJ2-3, with D possibly matching TRBD2 (5 bases). V lost 3 bases and J lost 3, with 7 bases in between. This CDR3 is built from 13 residues. CDR1 and CDR2 from the germline V gene are SGHTA and FQGNSA. As DNA, the CDR3 is TGTGCCAGCAGCTTTACGGGAACAGATACGCAGTATTTT. Its translation is CASSFTGTDTQYF.

This clonotype was found a few times. The chain has TRBV21-1 and TRBJ2-3; no check of the table's D call, TRBD2, against the DNA was made. TRBV21-1 represents a pseudogene. The CDR3 covers 18 residues. The CDR3 protein is CASSKGCGRPSSTDTQYF. In DNA form, the CDR3 reads TGTGCCAGCAGCAAAGGGTGCGGACGGCCTTCTAGCACAGATACGCAGTATTTT.

The chain recombines TRBV4-3 with TRBJ2-5; no clear D. This CDR3 contains 16 residues. The V gene's germline CDR1 is LGHNA and CDR2 YSLEER. Between the trimmed V and J ends, which lost 10 bases and 5 bases, there was a span of 26 bases. The CDR3 DNA sequence: TGCGCCAACCGACTCCCAACAAGGATGGCATTGGAGACCCAGTACTTC. This codes for CANRLPTRMALETQYF.

This clonotype was detected once. Relative to the germline gene, one junction end is altered; a read error may explain this. Here the CDR3 reads CAGSPQGSYEQYF. CDR3 in DNA: TGTGCCGGCTCACCACAGGGCTCCTACGAGCAGTACTTC. This chain joins TRBV18 and TRBJ2-7, with D possibly TRBD1 on 6 matching bases. The CDR3 is 13 amino acids. Germline CDR1 is KGHSH and CDR2 is LQKENI. The variable domain in full, with the rest retrieved from reference TRBV18 and TRBJ2-7, is NAGVMQNPRHLVRRRGQEARLRCSPMKGHSHVYWYRQLPEEGLKFMVYLQKENIIDESGMPKERFSAEFPKEGPSILRIQQVVRGDSAAYFCAGSPQGSYEQYFGPGTRLTVT.

The DNA of the CDR3 is TGTGCCAGCAGTTTCGGGGGGAGTCAATCACCCCTCCACTTT. It specifies CASSFGGSQSPLHF. The chain combines TRBV28 with TRBJ1-6, with D maybe TRBD1 (5 bases). The V and J ends lost 3 bases and 10 bases respectively, with 13 bases between them. The CDR3 sequence is 14 residues long. Germline CDR1 MDHEN, CDR2 SYDVKM.

The chain recombines TRBV20-1 with TRBJ2-1; 13 bases agree with TRBD2. There are 15 residues in the CDR3. With 5 bases clipped from V and 8 bases from J, the junction kept 9 bases outside the gene matches. CDR1 is DFQATT and CDR2 is SNEGSKA in the germline V gene (reference sequence). CDR3 region: CSAPDRLAGGDEQFF. The CDR3, as DNA: TGCAGTGCTCCCGACCGACTAGCGGGGGGAGATGAGCAGTTCTTC.

The genes are TRBV28 and TRBJ1-2, with unresolved D. The CDR3 loop spans 15 amino acids. Germline CDR1 is MDHEN and CDR2 is SYDVKM. With 6 bases removed from V and 4 bases from J, the gap between germline ends came to 18 bases. CDR3 in DNA: TGTGCCAGCAGCGAAATCTGGTGGGCCCTCTATGGCTACACCTTC. It is translated as CASSEIWWALYGYTF.

This clonotype was seen only once. The chain uses TRBV29-1 and TRBJ2-3; D unresolved. Trimming removed 3 bases from V and 0 bases from J, with 16 bases in between. Germline CDR1 is SQVTM and CDR2 is ANQGSEA. The CDR3 has 16 amino acids. CDR3 sequence reads: CSVDGSRFPSTDTQYF. CDR3 sequence (DNA): TGCAGCGTTGACGGATCGAGATTCCCAAGCACAGATACGCAGTATTTT.

The rearrangement links TRBV5-6 to TRBJ2-1, with D perhaps TRBD2 (5 bases). Per the germline V gene, CDR1 is SGHDT and CDR2 is YYEEEE. The CDR3 has 15 amino acids. The V end was cut by 3 bases, the J end by 7 bases, with 17 bases between. Here the CDR3 reads CASSSGWGSYNEQFF. DNA for the CDR3: TGTGCCAGCAGCTCGGGATGGGGATCATATAATGAGCAGTTCTTC.

This clonotype was detected only a few times. J is TRBJ2-3 and V is TRBV11-2; no clear D gene. The CDR3 contains 13 residues. Between the trimmed V and J ends, which lost 4 bases and 3 bases, there was a span of 8 bases. The germline CDR1 and CDR2 sequences are SGHAT and FQNNGV. The CDR3 nucleotides are TGTGCCAGCAGCTCCCAGCAAACAGATACGCAGTATTTT. This encodes CASSSQQTDTQYF.

The sample holds a few counts of this clonotype. The DNA of the CDR3 is TGCGCCAGCAGCTTGGCCGGAGGAGAACCGTCCTACAATGAGCAGTTCTTC. Protein sequence: CASSLAGGEPSYNEQFF. V usage is TRBV5-1 and J usage is TRBJ2-1; tentative D call: TRBD2 (5 bases). CDR3 length equals 17 residues. CDR1 and CDR2 (germline): SGHRS, YFSETQ. Trimming took 0 bases from V and 1 from J, leaving 14 bases between them.

The sample holds a few counts of this clonotype. V usage is TRBV14 and J usage is TRBJ2-6; D is unresolved. The ends were cut back, 2 bases at V and 0 bases at J, with 8 bases in the middle. This CDR3 is built from 16 residues. CDR1 and CDR2 from the germline V gene are SGHDN and FVKESK. The CDR3 spells CASSQWTNSGANVLTF. CDR3 in DNA: TGTGCCAGCAGCCAATGGACGAACTCTGGGGCCAACGTCCTGACTTTC.

The chain is built from TRBV6-4 and TRBJ2-1; D not resolved. This CDR3 has 12 amino acids. V gave up 5 bases and J gave up 4 bases, with 6 bases separating them. Per the germline V gene, CDR1 is MRHNA and CDR2 is SNTAGT. CDR3 sequence (DNA): TGTGCCAGCAGTAACCAGTACAATGAGCAGTTCTTC. It codes for CASSNQYNEQFF.

This clonotype was seen only a few times. This chain uses TRBV12-3 or TRBV12-4 with TRBJ2-1; TRBD2 is a possible D gene (5 bases). The CDR3 totals 13 residues. V lost 4 bases to trimming and J lost 5 bases, with 9 bases between them. The DNA of the CDR3 is TGTGCCAGCAGTTGGGCGGGTAACAATGAGCAGTTCTTC. Translating it yields CASSWAGNNEQFF.

The V gene is TRBV12-3 or TRBV12-4, the J gene TRBJ2-2; D is uncertain. CDR3 size: 12 residues. Deletions cut 6 bases from V and 7 bases from J, with 9 bases between. CDR3: CASSSDGGELFF. CDR3 nucleotide sequence: TGTGCCAGCAGCTCTGACGGCGGGGAGCTGTTTTTT.

The J gene is TRBJ1-5, the V gene TRBV6-1; tentatively, D is TRBD1 (6 bases). The germline V and J ends were trimmed by 6 bases and 6 bases, with 27 bases remaining between them. Germline V gene sequence: CDR1 MNHNS, CDR2 SASEGT. This CDR3 spans 18 amino acids. In DNA, the CDR3 is TGTGCCAGCAGCCACGGACAACCCCCAAACAGGGAACGTCAGCCCCAGCATTTT. Its protein is CASSHGQPPNRERQPQHF.

V usage is TRBV12-3 or TRBV12-4 and J usage is TRBJ2-3; no reliable D call. The CDR3 length is 13 residues. V was clipped by 5 bases and J by 4 bases, with 10 bases between them. The CDR3 bases are TGTGCCAGCAGTCGTTCAAGGGCAGATACGCAGTATTTT. This codes for CASSRSRADTQYF.

This clonotype has a handful of counts. In DNA form, the CDR3 reads TGTGCCAGCAGTGGTACGCAGTATTTT. This gives the protein CASSGTQYF. The chain is built from TRBV9 and TRBJ2-3; D gene unclear. V lost 5 bases and J lost 8, with 3 bases in between. This CDR3 comprises 9 residues. Germline CDR1 reads SGDLS; CDR2 reads YYNGEE.

The genes are TRBV6-2 or TRBV6-3 and TRBJ2-1, with D possibly TRBD2 on 6 matching bases. Trimming left V 0 bases short and J 3 bases short, with 9 bases between. Germline CDR1 and CDR2: MNHEY and SVGEGT. The CDR3 is 15 residues long. CDR3 coding DNA: TGTGCCAGCAGTTACTCGGGGACTGTCTACAATGAGCAGTTCTTC. This gives the protein CASSYSGTVYNEQFF.

V usage is TRBV6-1 and J usage is TRBJ2-1, with TRBD2 matching 12 bases. With V trimmed by 7 bases and J by 11 bases, 12 bases remained unmatched. Germline CDR1 MNHNS, CDR2 SASEGT. There are 15 residues in the CDR3. CDR3 amino acids: CASTATSGGQLQQFF. As DNA, the CDR3 is TGTGCCAGCACCGCGACTAGCGGGGGCCAATTACAGCAGTTCTTC.

This clonotype has just a few counts. V and J are TRBV7-8 and TRBJ2-1, with D perhaps being TRBD1 or TRBD2 (5 bases each). Germline CDR1 is SGHVS and CDR2 is FQNEAQ. The CDR3 extends over 17 amino acids. V was shortened by 0 bases and J by 0 bases, with 12 bases between the two germline ends. CDR3 in DNA: TGTGCCAGCAGCTTAGCGCTCGGGGCAGGCTCCTACAATGAGCAGTTCTTC. Amino acids: CASSLALGAGSYNEQFF.

This clonotype was picked up one time. This chain connects TRBV5-5 to TRBJ1-5; D is undetermined. Trimming shortened V by 3 bases and J by 5 bases, and 15 bases separated the two germline ends. Germline CDR1 reads SGHKS; CDR2 reads YYEKEE (reference sequence). CDR3 length: 15 amino acids. The CDR3 sequence: CASSWEGQSYQPQHF. The CDR3 DNA follows: TGTGCCAGCAGCTGGGAAGGTCAGTCCTATCAGCCCCAGCATTTT.

There are a few counts of this clonotype. The chain combines TRBV5-1 with TRBJ2-4; D uncertain. TRBJ2-5 matches the DNA end more closely, so the J call is doubtful. The germline V gene has CDR1 SGHRS and CDR2 YFSETQ. The CDR3 consists of 12 residues. CDR3 loop: CASSDTSETQYF. The CDR3 DNA follows: TGCGCCAGCAGCGACACCTCAGAGACCCAGTACTTC.

The genes are TRBV3-1 and TRBJ2-5; 10 positions match TRBD2. The V segment lost 1 base and the J segment 5 bases; nucleotides outside the gene matches: 7. CDR1 is LGHDT and CDR2 is YNNKEL in the germline V gene (reference sequence). The CDR3 extends over 16 amino acids. The CDR3 nucleotides read TGTGCCAGCAGCCAAGTTGCTAGCGGGGGTAGGGAGACCCAGTACTTC. Protein product: CASSQVASGGRETQYF.

This clonotype came up a few times. V usage is TRBV7-9 and J usage is TRBJ2-3, with 10 bases aligning to TRBD2. With 5 bases clipped from V and 0 bases from J, the junction kept 14 bases outside the gene matches. Germline CDR1 reads SEHNR; CDR2 reads FQNEAQ (reference sequence). CDR3 size: 19 residues. Written as DNA, the CDR3 is TGTGCCAGCAGCCCCGCATTGACGACTAGCGGGCGAAGCACAGATACGCAGTATTTT. Translating gives CASSPALTTSGRSTDTQYF.

This clonotype has a count of ten or more. The chain couples TRBV29-1 to TRBJ2-7, with D unresolved. Germline CDR1 and CDR2: SQVTM and ANQGSEA. CDR3 length: 10 residues. V lost 4 bases and J 2 bases, leaving 3 bases between the germline ends. CDR3 sequence reads: CSVGTYEQYF. CDR3 in DNA: TGCAGCGTTGGTACCTACGAGCAGTACTTC.

This clonotype was seen only a few times. V and J are TRBV5-1 and TRBJ2-6, with a tentative D call TRBD2 (6 bases). V was pared by 4 bases and J by 2 bases, with 10 bases between. This CDR3 region has 15 residues. Germline V lookup: CDR1 SGHRS, CDR2 YFSETQ. In DNA form, the CDR3 reads TGCGCCAGCAGCCCCTCGGGGGCTGGGGCCAACGTCCTGACTTTC. Translation: CASSPSGAGANVLTF.

The V and J genes are TRBV6-2 or TRBV6-3 and TRBJ2-2; 12 positions agree with TRBD2. The CDR3 spans 18 residues. CDR1 and CDR2 from the germline V gene are MNHEY and SVGEGT. V lost 5 bases and J lost 0; bases outside the gene matches: 7. The CDR3 loop reads CASSGGLAGTSNTGELFF. In DNA, the CDR3 is TGTGCCAGCAGTGGCGGACTAGCGGGGACCTCGAACACCGGGGAGCTGTTTTTT.

This clonotype was found a few times. The chain uses TRBV20-1 and TRBJ2-1; D gene unclear. V lost 3 bases, J lost 4 bases, and 16 bases lay in between. CDR1 DFQATT and CDR2 SNEGSKA come from the germline V gene (reference sequence). The CDR3 spans 15 residues. This chain's CDR3 is CSASSMGMGYNEQFF. The CDR3 DNA reads as TGCAGTGCTAGCTCGATGGGTATGGGGTACAATGAGCAGTTCTTC.

This clonotype was recorded a few times. This chain joins TRBV20-1 and TRBJ2-7; D is ambiguous. Deletions cut 2 bases from V and 2 bases from J, with 16 bases between. Germline V lookup: CDR1 DFQATT, CDR2 SNEGSKA (reference sequence). The CDR3 is made up of 15 amino acids. The CDR3 here is CSARPGQTGPYEQYF. CDR3 DNA: TGCAGTGCTAGACCCGGGCAGACCGGACCCTACGAGCAGTACTTC.